The rows below give T cell receptor beta chains drawn from one sample of a study of blood T cell repertoires in COVID-19. Clones were sequenced by immunoSEQ multiplex PCR, and TCRdb holds only the in-frame ones, with some missing. The table has approximately 490,000 clones, approximately 90% seen once. Sample: PBMCs or T cells enriched from blood (not recorded which). The receptors were gathered from a woman aged 60 to 75 who had recovered from COVID-19. CDR3s include the opening cysteine and the closing phenylalanine or tryptophan. A D gene is named only where the DNA matches it firmly. Clone size is stated in some rows and not others, as once, few, many or a class when expanded.

size	J	V	D	CDR3	DNA
NA	TRBJ1-5	TRBV27	TRBD1	CASRGTGGQPQHF	TGTGCCAGCAGGGGGACAGGGGGACAGCCCCAGCATTTT
NA	TRBJ1-2	TRBV5-1	TRBD1	CASSLAPGQGAGGYTF	TGCGCCAGCAGCTTGGCCCCGGGACAGGGGGCAGGTGGCTACACCTTC
NA	TRBJ1-5	TRBV4-1	NA	CASSQVSGIQPQHF	TGCGCCAGCAGCCAAGTATCCGGGATTCAGCCCCAGCATTTT
NA	TRBJ1-2	TRBV7-2	TRBD1	CASSLEGGRGYGYTF	TGTGCCAGCAGCTTAGAAGGGGGCCGGGGCTATGGCTACACCTTC
NA	TRBJ1-5	TRBV4-1	NA	CASSLNDGMPQHF	TGCGCCAGCAGCCTTAACGACGGGATGCCCCAGCATTTT
NA	TRBJ2-1	TRBV7-2	TRBD2	CASSLGTSGGNNEQFF	TGTGCCAGCAGCTTAGGGACTAGCGGGGGAAACAATGAGCAGTTCTTC
NA	TRBJ1-2	TRBV4-1	NA	CASSQEAAWVYTF	TGCGCCAGCAGCCAAGAGGCGGCCTGGGTCTACACCTTC
NA	TRBJ1-5	TRBV2	TRBD1	CASRGRGSNPNQPQHF	TGTGCCAGCAGGGGCAGGGGGTCCAACCCCAATCAGCCCCAGCATTTT
NA	TRBJ1-6	TRBV6-6	NA	CASSYWTDSNSPLHF	TGTGCCAGCAGTTACTGGACGGACAGTAATTCACCCCTCCACTTT
NA	TRBJ1-1	TRBV2	NA	CASIQREGTEAFF	TGTGCCAGCATTCAAAGGGAGGGCACTGAAGCTTTCTTT
NA	TRBJ2-3	TRBV6-4	TRBD2	CASSDLAGGPYTQYF	TGTGCCAGCAGTGACCTAGCGGGGGGGCCATATACGCAGTATTTT
NA	TRBJ1-4	TRBV6-5	NA	CASSYRTKRREKLFF	TGTGCCAGCAGTTACAGAACAAAGCGTCGGGAAAAACTGTTTTTT
NA	TRBJ2-7	TRBV19	TRBD1	CASSIAGQGAYEQYF	TGTGCCAGTAGTATAGCTGGACAGGGAGCCTACGAGCAGTACTTC
NA	TRBJ1-4	TRBV5-1	TRBD1	CASSLGQGGEKLFF	TGCGCCAGCAGCCTCGGACAGGGCGGTGAAAAACTGTTTTTT
few	TRBJ1-1	TRBV18	NA	CASSPLSLNTEAFF	TGTGCCAGCTCACCCCTAAGCCTGAACACTGAAGCTTTCTTT
NA	TRBJ2-1	TRBV4-1	TRBD2	CASSQDAPGASGVNEQFF	TGCGCCAGCAGCCAAGATGCGCCTGGGGCTAGCGGGGTAAATGAGCAGTTCTTC
NA	TRBJ2-1	TRBV10-3	TRBD2	CAISAPTSGGAIEQFF	TGTGCCATCAGTGCCCCGACTAGCGGGGGGGCCATTGAGCAGTTCTTC
NA	TRBJ2-5	TRBV24-1	TRBD2	CATSDPSGGETQYF	TGTGCCACCAGTGATCCTAGCGGGGGCGAGACCCAGTACTTC
NA	TRBJ2-3	TRBV4-1	NA	CASSSLRGGPHTQYF	TGCGCCAGCAGCTCCCTTAGGGGGGGCCCCCATACGCAGTATTTT
NA	TRBJ1-1	TRBV5-8	TRBD1	CASSRGQARNTEAFF	TGTGCCAGCAGCAGAGGACAGGCGCGGAACACTGAAGCTTTCTTT
NA	TRBJ1-1	TRBV7-2	NA	CASSFVQGGGTEAFF	TGTGCCAGCAGCTTTGTTCAAGGGGGTGGAACTGAAGCTTTCTTT
once	TRBJ1-1	TRBV10-1	NA	CASSELANTEAFF	TGCGCCAGCAGTGAGTTGGCGAACACTGAAGCTTTCTTT
NA	TRBJ2-5	TRBV5-1	TRBD2	CASSLGGLAGGQETQYF	TGCGCCAGCAGCTTGGGAGGACTAGCGGGGGGCCAAGAGACCCAGTACTTC
NA	TRBJ2-1	TRBV30	NA	CAWSVLHEQFF	TGTGCCTGGAGTGTACTCCATGAGCAGTTCTTC
NA	TRBJ1-4	TRBV19	NA	CASSIRQSWATNEKLFF	TGTGCCAGTAGTATCCGACAGTCTTGGGCAACTAATGAAAAACTGTTTTTT
NA	TRBJ1-5	TRBV2	NA	CASSGKGRWSNQPQHF	TGTGCCAGCAGTGGTAAGGGGAGGTGGAGCAATCAGCCCCAGCATTTT
NA	TRBJ1-1	TRBV6-5	NA	CASSYTGSTEAFF	TGTGCCAGCAGCTACACGGGTAGTACTGAAGCTTTCTTT
NA	TRBJ1-3	TRBV3-1/TRBV3-2	TRBD1	CASSDRASGNTIYF	TGTGCCAGCAGCGACAGGGCCTCTGGAAACACCATATATTTT
many	TRBJ2-7	TRBV27	TRBD1	CASRTGTGSVEQYF	TGTGCCAGCAGGACCGGGACAGGGTCGGTCGAGCAGTACTTC
NA	TRBJ2-3	TRBV29-1	TRBD2	CSGQRGSTDTQYF	TGCAGCGGACAGCGGGGGAGCACAGATACGCAGTATTTT
NA	TRBJ1-3	TRBV30	NA	CAWSVQGGNTIYF	TGTGCCTGGAGTGTCCAGGGGGGAAACACCATATATTTT
NA	TRBJ2-1	TRBV12-3/TRBV12-4	NA	CASSFSRGEQFF	TGTGCCAGCAGTTTTAGTAGAGGCGAGCAGTTCTTC
NA	TRBJ2-2	TRBV2	NA	CAGSLRTVNTGELFF	TGTGCCGGCAGTTTACGGACAGTGAACACCGGGGAGCTGTTTTTT
NA	TRBJ2-1	TRBV3-1/TRBV3-2	NA	CASSRGVNEQFF	TGTGCCAGCAGCCGGGGCGTCAATGAGCAGTTCTTC
NA	TRBJ1-4	TRBV30	NA	CAWSVSEKLFF	TGTGCCTGGAGTGTATCAGAAAAACTGTTTTTT